This T cell receptor (beta chain) was captured in a study of cytomegalovirus exposure and HLA in healthy donors. V lost 2 bases and J lost 2; bases outside the gene matches: 8. This CDR3 spans 16 amino acids. CDR1 and CDR2 (germline): MGHRA, YSYEKL. Findings and caveats of the study: Three CMV-associated chains proved CMV antigen-specific in vitro. HLA-A and HLA-B allele assignments for most subjects were reportedly predicted accurately using TCR beta sequences. Indistinguishable V segments such as TRBV6-2 and TRBV6-3 were excluded.

As regards this clone: Its antigen is currently unknown.

PCR was performed using 60 Vbeta and 13 Jbeta primers. TCRdb keeps only in-frame clones here, not all; method: immunoSEQ multiplex PCR. The sample records hundreds of thousands of clones, almost 80% being singletons. The genes are TRBV4-1 and TRBJ2-5; 7 bases agree with TRBD1. Input material: PBMCs. The TCR was taken from a male donor in good health and CMV-seronegative. DNA for the CDR3: TGCGCCAGCAGCCAATTGACAGGGTTGGGGCAAGAGACCCAGTACTTC. It is translated as CASSQLTGLGQETQYF.